This TCR beta chain was identified during a study of T cell changes during pregnancy in multiple sclerosis. Only one count was recorded for this clone. The CDR3 loop spans 17 amino acids. Germline V gene lookup returns CDR1 SGHTA and CDR2 FQGNSA. Losses at the gene ends were 1 base for V and 4 bases for J; bases not matched to a gene: 10. Sequencing used immunoSEQ multiplex PCR; TCRdb keeps in-frame clones, though not all of them. The sample holds tens of thousands of clones; 85% to 95% are singletons and the top ten take 1.3%. Sequenced material: peripheral blood. The chain couples TRBV7-2 to TRBJ2-5; 9 nucleotides line up with TRBD2. This TCR derives from a female donor with multiple sclerosis, enrolled in a pregnancy study. The CDR3 nucleotides are TGTGCCAGCAGCTTAGGGAGTAGCGGGAGTCGGAGAGAGACCCAGTACTTC. The encoded protein is CASSLGSSGSRRETQYF.